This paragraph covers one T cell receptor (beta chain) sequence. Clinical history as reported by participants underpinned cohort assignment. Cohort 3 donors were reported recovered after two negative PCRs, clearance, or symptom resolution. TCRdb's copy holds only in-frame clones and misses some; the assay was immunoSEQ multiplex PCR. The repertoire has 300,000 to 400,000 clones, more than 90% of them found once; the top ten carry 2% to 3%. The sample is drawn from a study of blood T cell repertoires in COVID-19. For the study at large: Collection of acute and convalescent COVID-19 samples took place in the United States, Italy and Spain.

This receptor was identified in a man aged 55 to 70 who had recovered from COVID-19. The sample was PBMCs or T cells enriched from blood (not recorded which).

CDR3: CATSDPGTASYNEQFF. DNA for the CDR3: TGTGCCACCAGTGATCCCGGGACAGCCAGCTACAATGAGCAGTTCTTC. This chain links TRBV24-1 with TRBJ2-1, with 7 bases aligning to TRBD1. V lost 3 bases, J lost 3 bases, and 7 bases stayed unmatched. In germline, CDR1 is KGHDR, CDR2 SFDVKD. The CDR3 runs to 16 residues.